This paragraph covers one T cell receptor (beta chain) sequence. Its antigen is unknown. Base qualities are not recorded, but no much larger clone differs from it by a single base. Each collaborating institution followed its own protocols to collect whole blood in K2EDTA tubes. For TCRbeta analysis, collaborators shipped samples in one of three forms: frozen whole blood, isolated PBMCs, or DNA extracted from either of those sample types. The junction carries 16 bases between V and J, which are trimmed by 7 bases and 3 bases respectively. The cysteine opens and the phenylalanine closes a CDR3 of 14 amino acids. The CDR3 DNA has 42 bases and is translated from base 1. CDR1 and CDR2, per the germline V gene, are SNHLY and FYNNEI. This sample was included in a study of blood T cell repertoires in COVID-19 (dated by TCRdb to about 2020). As for the study more broadly: The collaborator samples originated in the United States, Italy and Spain and spanned the acute and convalescent phases of COVID-19. The prospective study material was composed of cDNA or gDNA derived from T cells, B-cell-depleted T cells, or PBMCs. Subjects who had been exposed to COVID-19, were actively infected with it, or had recovered from it provided the deeply sampled blood TCRbeta repertoires that made up the dataset. The repertoires were made available in a free public database intended to serve as a resource for research on the immune response to SARS-CoV-2. Samples came from the ongoing ImmuneRACE study (first 160 participants) plus 1,254 subjects from 6 global collaborators. The sample metadata nearly always contained a de-identified subject ID, COVID-19 status, age in years and sex. Where available, HLA class I and class II types were taken from metadata supplied by the sample provider and were not determined by assay-based typing.

TCRbeta CDR3 regions were amplified from genomic DNA by means of the immunoSEQ Assay, a bias-controlled multiplex PCR. The authors' pipeline ran thus. Within the assay, amplification of reference gene primers was used to estimate how many nucleated cells each sample contained. To quantify the absolute abundance of each unique TCRbeta CDR3 rearrangement, sequence reads were collapsed and filtered. Productive Simpson clonality was computed per sample as the square root of Simpson's diversity index over productive rearrangements. As stored in TCRdb, this immuneACCESS dataset retains in-frame rearrangements with V and J assigned. A fraction of the clones does not appear; measured against another copy, unresolved V genes explain less than half of the discrepancy, and the remainder lacks a known reason. V and J calls and clone size are as listed in that table; D and trimming were resolved from the DNA. Recorded for this sample are some 210,000 clones; around four fifths of them occurred a single time. Roughly 2.9% of the sample is taken by the ten largest.

The full study reports these points: Clinical and demographic metadata were provided uncurated, with the amount varying by source and participant.

The rearrangement joined TRBV2 to TRBJ2-7, and possibly TRBD1, on 6 matching bases. The sample comprised peripheral blood. The receptor was isolated from a man aged 50-59 years with active or convalescent COVID-19. For the CDR3, the sequence is CASMLTGSGYEQYF. The nucleotide sequence reads TGTGCCAGCATGCTTACAGGGTCCGGCTACGAGCAGTACTTC. The reference TRBV2 and TRBJ2-7 proteins fill in what lies around the CDR3, so the full variable domain reads EPEVTQTPSHQVTQMGQEVILRCVPISNHLYFYWYRQILGQKVEFLVSFYNNEISEKSEIFDDQFSVERPDGSNFTLKIRSTKLEDSAMYFCASMLTGSGYEQYFGPGTRLTVT.